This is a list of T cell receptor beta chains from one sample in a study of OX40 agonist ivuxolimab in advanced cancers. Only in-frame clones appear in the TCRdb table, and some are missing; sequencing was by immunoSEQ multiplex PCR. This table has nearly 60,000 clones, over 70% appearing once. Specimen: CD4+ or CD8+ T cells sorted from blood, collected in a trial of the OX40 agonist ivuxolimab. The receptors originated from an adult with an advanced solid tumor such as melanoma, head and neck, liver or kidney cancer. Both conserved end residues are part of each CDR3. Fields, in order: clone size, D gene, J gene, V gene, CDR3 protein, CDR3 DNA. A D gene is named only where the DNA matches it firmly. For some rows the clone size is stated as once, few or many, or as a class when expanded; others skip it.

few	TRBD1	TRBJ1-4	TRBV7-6	CASSLVATGGAGEKLFF	TGTGCCAGCAGCTTAGTCGCGACAGGGGGCGCGGGCGAAAAACTGTTTTTT
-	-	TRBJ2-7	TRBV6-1	CASSEQALIEQYF	TGTGCCAGCAGTGAACAAGCGTTAATAGAGCAGTACTTC
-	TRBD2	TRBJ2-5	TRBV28	CASRSGTSGRIQETQYF	TGTGCCAGCAGGTCAGGGACTAGCGGGAGGATACAAGAGACCCAGTACTTC
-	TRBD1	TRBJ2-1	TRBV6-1	CASSVIQGTNNEQFF	TGTGCCAGCAGTGTAATACAGGGGACGAACAATGAGCAGTTCTTC
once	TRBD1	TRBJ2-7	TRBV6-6	CASSDSGTGEYEQYF	TGTGCCAGCAGTGACTCCGGGACAGGGGAATACGAGCAGTACTTC
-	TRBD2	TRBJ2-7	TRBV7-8	CASSPARALAGYEQYF	TGTGCCAGCAGCCCAGCGCGAGCCCTAGCGGGATACGAGCAGTACTTC
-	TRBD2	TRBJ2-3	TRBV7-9	CASSLAASGRADTQYF	TGTGCCAGCAGCTTAGCGGCTAGCGGGAGAGCAGATACGCAGTATTTT
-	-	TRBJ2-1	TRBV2	CASSEQRWDEQFF	TGTGCCAGCAGTGAACAGAGGTGGGATGAGCAGTTCTTC
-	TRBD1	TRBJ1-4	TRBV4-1	CASSQWTGGRGFVF	TGCGCCAGCAGCCAGTGGACAGGGGGCAGGGGCTTCGTTTTT
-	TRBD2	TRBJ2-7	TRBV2	CASSDGSGRAGSSYEQYF	TGTGCCAGCAGTGACGGTAGCGGGAGGGCCGGGTCTTCCTACGAGCAGTACTTC
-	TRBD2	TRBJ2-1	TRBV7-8	CASSQFRGGAISYNEQFF	TGTGCCAGCAGCCAATTCCGCGGGGGGGCGATCTCCTACAATGAGCAGTTCTTC
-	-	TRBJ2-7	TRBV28	CASSPTFPRGTYEQYF	TGTGCCAGCAGTCCGACTTTTCCCAGGGGCACGTACGAGCAGTACTTC
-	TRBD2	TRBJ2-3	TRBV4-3	CASSPIAGFTDTQYF	TGCGCCAGCAGCCCCATAGCGGGATTCACAGATACGCAGTATTTT
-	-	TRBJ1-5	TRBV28	CASSFSGRSNSNQPQHF	TGTGCCAGCAGTTTTTCGGGACGGAGCAATAGCAATCAGCCCCAGCATTTT
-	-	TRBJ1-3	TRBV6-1	CASKGLYSGNTIYF	TGTGCCAGCAAAGGCCTATACTCTGGAAACACCATATATTTT
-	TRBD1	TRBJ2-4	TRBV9	CASSVATGENIQYF	TGTGCCAGCAGCGTAGCCACAGGGGAAAACATTCAGTACTTC
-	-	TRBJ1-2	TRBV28	CASSQETNYGYTF	TGTGCCAGCAGCCAAGAAACTAACTATGGCTACACCTTC
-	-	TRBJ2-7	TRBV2	CASNSGAVHEQYF	TGTGCCAGCAACTCGGGGGCCGTCCACGAGCAGTACTTC
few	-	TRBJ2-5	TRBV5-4	CASSRDFQETQYF	TGTGCCAGCAGTCGGGACTTCCAAGAGACCCAGTACTTC
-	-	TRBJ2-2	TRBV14	CASSQVRYGELFF	TGTGCCAGCAGCCAAGTTCGTTATGGGGAGCTGTTTTTT
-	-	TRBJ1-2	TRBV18	CASSALARGVDGYTF	TGTGCCAGCTCAGCGCTAGCCAGGGGTGTCGATGGCTACACCTTC
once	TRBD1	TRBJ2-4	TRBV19	CASRTSGQGSTKNIQYF	TGTGCCAGTAGGACGTCGGGACAGGGGTCGACCAAAAACATTCAGTACTTC
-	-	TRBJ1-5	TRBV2	CASSPTDQPQHF	TGTGCCAGCAGCCCGACGGACCAGCCCCAGCATTTT
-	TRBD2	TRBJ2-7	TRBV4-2	CASNLDWTSGSYEQYF	TGTGCCAGCAACTTAGACTGGACTAGCGGGAGTTACGAGCAGTACTTC
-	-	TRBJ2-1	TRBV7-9	CASSPSKAGAYNEQFF	TGTGCCAGCAGCCCCAGTAAGGCAGGCGCCTACAATGAGCAGTTCTTC
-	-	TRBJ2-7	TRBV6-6	CASSYSGGPYEQYF	TGTGCCAGCAGTTACAGTGGAGGTCCCTACGAGCAGTACTTC
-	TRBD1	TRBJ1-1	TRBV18	CASSPPGDRGTAFF	TGTGCCAGCTCACCACCGGGGGACAGGGGGACTGCTTTCTTT
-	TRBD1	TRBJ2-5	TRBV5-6	CASSPGQQETQYF	TGTGCCAGCAGCCCGGGACAGCAAGAGACCCAGTACTTC
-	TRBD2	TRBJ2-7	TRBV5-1	CASSLAASGTGKYF	TGCGCCAGCAGCTTGGCGGCCAGCGGGACGGGCAAGTACTTC
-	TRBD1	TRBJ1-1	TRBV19	CASRGTGGAGTEAFF	TGTGCCAGTAGGGGGACAGGGGGCGCGGGCACTGAAGCTTTCTTT
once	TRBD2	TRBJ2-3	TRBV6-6	CASSYGAGGVTDTQYF	TGTGCCAGCAGTTACGGGGCGGGAGGGGTTACAGATACGCAGTATTTT
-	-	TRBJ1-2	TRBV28	CASNRNYGYTF	TGTGCCAGTAACAGGAACTATGGCTACACCTTC
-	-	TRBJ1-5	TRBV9	CASSEGSGPHQPQHF	TGTGCCAGCAGCGAGGGATCAGGGCCTCATCAGCCCCAGCATTTT
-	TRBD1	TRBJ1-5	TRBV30	CAWTLGTGGLGNQPQHF	TGTGCCTGGACGTTGGGGACAGGGGGGTTGGGCAATCAGCCCCAGCATTTT
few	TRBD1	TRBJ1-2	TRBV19	CASSMGTGTGGFGYTF	TGTGCCAGTAGTATGGGGACCGGGACAGGGGGCTTTGGCTACACCTTC
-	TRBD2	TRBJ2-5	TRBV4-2	CASSPAAGGETQYF	TGTGCCAGCAGCCCCGCAGCGGGAGGAGAGACCCAGTACTTC
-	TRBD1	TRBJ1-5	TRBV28	CASSLATGGNQPQHF	TGTGCCAGCAGTTTAGCTACAGGGGGCAATCAGCCCCAGCATTTT
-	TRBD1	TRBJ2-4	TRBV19	CASKMMDRGRAKNIQYF	TGTGCCAGTAAGATGATGGACAGGGGGCGAGCCAAAAACATTCAGTACTTC
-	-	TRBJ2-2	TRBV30	CAWSPGLNTGELFF	TGTGCCTGGAGTCCCGGACTGAACACCGGGGAGCTGTTTTTT
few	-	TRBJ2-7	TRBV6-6	CASSYSRLAQQYF	TGTGCCAGCAGTTACTCGAGGCTAGCACAGCAGTACTTC
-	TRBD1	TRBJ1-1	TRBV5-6	CASSLRQGGGGAFF	TGTGCCAGCAGCCTCCGACAGGGAGGGGGCGGGGCTTTCTTT
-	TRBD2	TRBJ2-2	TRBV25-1	CASSLAGGPGELFF	TGTGCCAGCAGCCTAGCGGGAGGGCCCGGGGAGCTGTTTTTT
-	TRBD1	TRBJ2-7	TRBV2	CASSENRGLGYEQYF	TGTGCCAGCAGTGAAAACAGGGGATTGGGCTACGAGCAGTACTTC
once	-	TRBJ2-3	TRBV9	CASSARRTDTQYF	TGTGCCAGCAGCGCACGACGGACAGATACGCAGTATTTT
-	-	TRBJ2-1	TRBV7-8	CASSHGAGTNNEQFF	TGTGCCAGCAGCCATGGGGCAGGGACGAACAATGAGCAGTTCTTC
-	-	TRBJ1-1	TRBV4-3	CASSQDSGIGEAFF	TGCGCCAGCAGCCAAGATTCCGGGATCGGTGAAGCTTTCTTT
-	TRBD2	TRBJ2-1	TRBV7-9	CASSRVGLSGKSYNEQFF	TGTGCCAGCAGCCGGGTGGGATTGAGCGGGAAATCCTACAATGAGCAGTTCTTC
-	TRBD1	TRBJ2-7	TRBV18	CASSPNTGGNEQYF	TGTGCCAGCTCACCTAATACAGGGGGTAACGAGCAGTACTTC
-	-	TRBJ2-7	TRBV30	CAWRRSTYEQYF	TGTGCCTGGAGAAGGAGCACCTACGAGCAGTACTTC
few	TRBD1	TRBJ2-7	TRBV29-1	CSVGQGAGYEQYF	TGCAGCGTTGGTCAGGGGGCGGGCTACGAGCAGTACTTC
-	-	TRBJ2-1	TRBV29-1	CSVESSGQYNEQFF	TGCAGCGTTGAGTCGTCAGGGCAATACAATGAGCAGTTCTTC
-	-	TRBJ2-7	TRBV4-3	CASSQEEGRIYEQYF	TGCGCCAGCAGCCAAGAAGAAGGACGGATATACGAGCAGTACTTC
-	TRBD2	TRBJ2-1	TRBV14	CASSQDGRDPYNEQFF	TGTGCCAGCAGCCAAGATGGGAGGGATCCTTACAATGAGCAGTTCTTC
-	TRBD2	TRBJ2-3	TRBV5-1	CASSLRGGGADTQYF	TGCGCCAGCAGCTTGCGCGGGGGAGGGGCAGATACGCAGTATTTT
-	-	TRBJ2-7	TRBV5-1	CASSDGNGVAYEQYF	TGCGCCAGCAGTGATGGGAACGGGGTGGCCTACGAGCAGTACTTC
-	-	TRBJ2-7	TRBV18	CASSPRGLAATIYEQYF	TGTGCCAGCTCACCAAGGGGGCTAGCGGCTACGATTTACGAGCAGTACTTC
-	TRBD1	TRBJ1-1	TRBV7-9	CASSLPDRLNTEAFF	TGTGCCAGCAGCTTACCGGACAGGCTGAACACTGAAGCTTTCTTT